Here is one T cell receptor (beta chain) with its context. MiXCR, applied by TCRdb to the PCR reads, yields one record per CDR3 protein. The table records roughly 55,000 distinct CDR3 sequences, roughly a third of them present only once. The data originate from a study of molecular identifiers for immune sequencing clone quantification. The CDR3 contains 16 residues. CDR1 and CDR2 from the germline V gene are MDHEN and SYDVKM. The V and J ends lost 6 bases and 7 bases, in that order; junction bases with no gene match: 17. Sequenced input: naive CD8+ T cells from blood, with Jurkat cell RNA spiked in. Subset of the sample: FACS-sorted CD8+CD4-CCR7+CD45RA+ naive T cells. This chain links TRBV28 with TRBJ1-2, with 7 bases lining up with TRBD1. The source is a human donor in good health. Some libraries in this study had Jurkat cell RNA spiked in. The CDR3 DNA reads TGTGCCAGCAGCCCCACCCCTACAGGGGTTGGCTTTGGCTACACCTTC. Its protein product is CASSPTPTGVGFGYTF.